This TCR beta chain is drawn from a study of T cell responses to AZD1222 COVID-19 vaccine. Germline V gene lookup returns CDR1 MGHRA and CDR2 YSYEKL. V was pared by 2 bases and J by 3 bases, with 7 bases of the junction left unmatched. The CDR3 contains 15 residues. Sequenced by immunoSEQ multiplex PCR; TCRdb stores in-frame clones only, minus some. The sample has 110,000 to 150,000 clones, approximately 91% seen once. This rearrangement joins TRBV4-1 to TRBJ2-7; 7 nucleotides line up with TRBD2. This receptor was identified in an adult who received the AZD1222 COVID-19 vaccine. Source: peripheral blood, taken 28 days after the second AZD1222 dose. CDR3 residues: CASSQFASGIYEQYF. The CDR3 DNA follows: TGCGCCAGCAGCCAATTCGCCAGCGGGATCTACGAGCAGTACTTC.